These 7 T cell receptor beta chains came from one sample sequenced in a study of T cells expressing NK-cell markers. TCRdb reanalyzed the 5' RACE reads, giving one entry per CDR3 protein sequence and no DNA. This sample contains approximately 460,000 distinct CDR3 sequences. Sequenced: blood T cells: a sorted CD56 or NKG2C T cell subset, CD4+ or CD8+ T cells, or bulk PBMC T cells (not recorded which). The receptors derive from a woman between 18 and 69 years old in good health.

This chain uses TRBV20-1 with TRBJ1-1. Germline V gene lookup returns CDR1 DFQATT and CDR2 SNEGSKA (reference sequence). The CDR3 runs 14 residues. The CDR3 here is CSARDPHANTEAFF.

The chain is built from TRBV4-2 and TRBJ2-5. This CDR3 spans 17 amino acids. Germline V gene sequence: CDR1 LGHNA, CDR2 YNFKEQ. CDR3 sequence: CASSQNLWGARQETQYF.

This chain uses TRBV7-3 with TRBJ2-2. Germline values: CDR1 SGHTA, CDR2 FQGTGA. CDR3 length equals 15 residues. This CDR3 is CASSLNGANTGELFF.

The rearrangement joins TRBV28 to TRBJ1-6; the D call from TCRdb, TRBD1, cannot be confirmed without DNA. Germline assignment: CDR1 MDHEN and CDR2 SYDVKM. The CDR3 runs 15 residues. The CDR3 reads CASSYPRQGPSPLHF.

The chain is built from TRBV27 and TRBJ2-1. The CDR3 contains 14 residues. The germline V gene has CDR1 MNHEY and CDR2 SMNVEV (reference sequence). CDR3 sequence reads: CASSLPWANNEQFF.

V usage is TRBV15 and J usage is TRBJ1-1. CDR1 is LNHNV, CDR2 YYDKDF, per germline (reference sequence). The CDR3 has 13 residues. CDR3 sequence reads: CATSRGQNTEAFF.

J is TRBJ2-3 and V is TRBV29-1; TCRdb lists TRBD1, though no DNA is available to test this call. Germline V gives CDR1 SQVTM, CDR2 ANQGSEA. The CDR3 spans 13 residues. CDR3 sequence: CSVRTVHTDTQYF.